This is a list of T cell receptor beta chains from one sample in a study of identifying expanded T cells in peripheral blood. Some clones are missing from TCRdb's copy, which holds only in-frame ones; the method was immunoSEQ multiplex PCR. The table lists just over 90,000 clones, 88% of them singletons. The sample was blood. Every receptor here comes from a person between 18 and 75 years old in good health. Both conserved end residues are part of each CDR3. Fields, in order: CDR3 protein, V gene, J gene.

CDR3 protein: CASSLALIGLAVESYEQYF; V gene: TRBV7-8; J gene: TRBJ2-7
CDR3 protein: CASSEYVRTGVYEQYF; V gene: TRBV25-1; J gene: TRBJ2-7
CDR3 protein: CASSPQGVDYGYTF; V gene: TRBV19; J gene: TRBJ1-2
CDR3 protein: CASSPMWEQYF; V gene: TRBV7-2; J gene: TRBJ2-7
CDR3 protein: CAIAGDPGELFF; V gene: TRBV10-3; J gene: TRBJ2-2
CDR3 protein: CASSPGLAVETQYF; V gene: TRBV2; J gene: TRBJ2-5
CDR3 protein: CASQGTSEIYEQYF; V gene: TRBV2; J gene: TRBJ2-7
CDR3 protein: CASSEPGQESYEQYF; V gene: TRBV19; J gene: TRBJ2-7
CDR3 protein: CASSYSRMGGYTF; V gene: TRBV6-5; J gene: TRBJ1-2
CDR3 protein: CAWRLTGGFAEAFF; V gene: TRBV30; J gene: TRBJ1-1
CDR3 protein: CASSEFGSEKLFF; V gene: TRBV6-1; J gene: TRBJ1-4
CDR3 protein: CASSIDGTGHYEQYF; V gene: TRBV19; J gene: TRBJ2-7
CDR3 protein: CASSLGQGTDTQYF; V gene: TRBV7-8; J gene: TRBJ2-3
CDR3 protein: CASSFRGYGYTF; V gene: TRBV28; J gene: TRBJ1-2
CDR3 protein: CASSLYNYGYTF; V gene: TRBV2; J gene: TRBJ1-2
CDR3 protein: CASSSPGPGNQYF; V gene: TRBV28; J gene: TRBJ2-5
CDR3 protein: CASSPSRMDEKLFF; V gene: TRBV5-4; J gene: TRBJ1-4
CDR3 protein: CASSVQGTEAFF; V gene: TRBV18; J gene: TRBJ1-1
CDR3 protein: CATGQATDTQYF; V gene: TRBV28; J gene: TRBJ2-3
CDR3 protein: CASSSPGTNEKLFF; V gene: TRBV19; J gene: TRBJ1-4
CDR3 protein: CASSLEVISYEQYF; V gene: TRBV5-1; J gene: TRBJ2-7
CDR3 protein: CATSSFGSPSYEQYF; V gene: TRBV15; J gene: TRBJ2-7
CDR3 protein: CASSDRGIAYEQYF; V gene: TRBV6-5; J gene: TRBJ2-7
CDR3 protein: CASSPGLGQGPYNEQFF; V gene: TRBV27; J gene: TRBJ2-1
CDR3 protein: CASSVVPRNEQFF; V gene: TRBV9; J gene: TRBJ2-1
CDR3 protein: CASSMGVGPTYEQYF; V gene: TRBV19; J gene: TRBJ2-7
CDR3 protein: CASSLEQVYGYTF; V gene: TRBV5-6; J gene: TRBJ1-2
CDR3 protein: CASSYTGDYGYTF; V gene: TRBV6-5; J gene: TRBJ1-2
CDR3 protein: CASSKSSGRGGLETQYF; V gene: TRBV21-1; J gene: TRBJ2-5
CDR3 protein: CASGGQGNYGYTF; V gene: TRBV19; J gene: TRBJ1-2
CDR3 protein: CASTGAYNEQFF; V gene: TRBV6-1; J gene: TRBJ2-1
CDR3 protein: CASSAGRGLGPYEQYF; V gene: TRBV28; J gene: TRBJ2-7
CDR3 protein: CASSGDRQETQYF; V gene: TRBV9; J gene: TRBJ2-5
CDR3 protein: CASSRHEAETQYF; V gene: TRBV4-3; J gene: TRBJ2-5
CDR3 protein: CASSFSGATEAFF; V gene: TRBV11-3; J gene: TRBJ1-1
CDR3 protein: CASSLSRDSSITGQFF; V gene: TRBV28; J gene: TRBJ2-1
CDR3 protein: CASSINRGRQQPQHF; V gene: TRBV19; J gene: TRBJ1-5
CDR3 protein: CASSDDWGTGELFF; V gene: TRBV6-1; J gene: TRBJ2-2
CDR3 protein: CASSFEAREAFF; V gene: TRBV28; J gene: TRBJ1-1
CDR3 protein: CATSREAGGAYNEQFF; V gene: TRBV15; J gene: TRBJ2-1
CDR3 protein: CASSFLWVAPSYEQYF; V gene: TRBV27; J gene: TRBJ2-7
CDR3 protein: CAIGGEGAMDSPLHF; V gene: TRBV19; J gene: TRBJ1-6
CDR3 protein: CASSYGQGAEQYF; V gene: TRBV6-6; J gene: TRBJ2-7
CDR3 protein: CASSLGYRGNEQFF; V gene: TRBV7-2; J gene: TRBJ2-1
CDR3 protein: CASSFGTDDTHTQYF; V gene: TRBV7-3; J gene: TRBJ2-3
CDR3 protein: CASRSGAGQGIYNEQFF; V gene: TRBV19; J gene: TRBJ2-1
CDR3 protein: CASSSGQGYEKLFF; V gene: TRBV5-8; J gene: TRBJ1-4
CDR3 protein: CASSVGEGTGELFF; V gene: TRBV9; J gene: TRBJ2-2
CDR3 protein: CASSPGTSGGGTDTQYF; V gene: TRBV5-6; J gene: TRBJ2-3
CDR3 protein: CASSFFGVATGELFF; V gene: TRBV6-5; J gene: TRBJ2-2
CDR3 protein: CASSEGTYSLYNEQFF; V gene: TRBV9; J gene: TRBJ2-1
CDR3 protein: CATSGLGTGRMGNEQFF; V gene: TRBV15; J gene: TRBJ2-1
CDR3 protein: CASSLSGGHSYNEQFF; V gene: TRBV7-3; J gene: TRBJ2-1